Listed below are T cell receptor beta chains from one sample, sequenced in a study of memory CD4+ T cells and cytomegalovirus serostatus. Profiled with immunoSEQ multiplex PCR; TCRdb holds only in-frame clones, not every one. The profile shows around 63,000 clones, more than 75% of them singletons. The sample was memory CD4+ T cells from blood. These receptors all come from an adult in good health and CMV-seropositive. Both conserved end residues are part of each CDR3. A D gene is named only where the DNA matches it firmly. Expanded clones get a size class; other rows say once, few or many, or leave the size out.

cdr3_aa cdr3_nt d_call j_call v_call clone_size
CASWAPGTNYGYTF TGTGCCAGCTGGGCCCCGGGGACTAACTATGGCTACACCTTC . TRBJ1-2 TRBV28 .
CASSTGTGSYEQYF TGTGCCAGCAGTACTGGGACAGGATCGTACGAGCAGTACTTC TRBD1 TRBJ2-7 TRBV6-5 .
CASSEWWGGELFF TGTGCCAGCAGCGAGTGGTGGGGCGGGGAGCTGTTTTTT . TRBJ2-2 TRBV7-3 .
CASSLAGNNSPLHF TGTGCCAGCAGCTTAGCAGGGAACAATTCACCCCTCCACTTT . TRBJ1-6 TRBV7-2 .
CASSLWDTNQPQHF TGTGCCAGCAGTTTGTGGGACACCAATCAGCCCCAGCATTTT . TRBJ1-5 TRBV28 .
CASSPDLLGAAGNTIYF TGTGCCAGCTCACCGGACTTGCTGGGAGCGGCTGGAAACACCATATATTTT . TRBJ1-3 TRBV18 .
CSVAPTGKNTEAFF TGCAGCGTTGCTCCGACAGGGAAGAACACTGAAGCTTTCTTT TRBD1 TRBJ1-1 TRBV29-1 .
CASTRDNMNTEAFF TGTGCCAGCACCAGGGACAATATGAACACTGAAGCTTTCTTT . TRBJ1-1 TRBV6-1 once
CASSSGSWGTYEQYF TGTGCCAGCAGCTCAGGAAGTTGGGGTACCTACGAGCAGTACTTC . TRBJ2-7 TRBV2 .
CASLPGGGNSPLHF TGTGCCAGCCTACCGGGAGGGGGTAATTCACCCCTCCACTTT . TRBJ1-6 TRBV19 .
CAIKKGLNSNQPQHF TGTGCCATAAAAAAGGGGCTGAATAGCAATCAGCCCCAGCATTTT . TRBJ1-5 TRBV10-3 .
CASSPRLAGGTANTGELFF TGCGCCAGCAGCCCTAGACTAGCGGGGGGAACCGCGAACACCGGGGAGCTGTTTTTT TRBD2 TRBJ2-2 TRBV4-1 few
CASSQVELRASGYTF TGCGCCAGCAGCCAAGTTGAACTCCGGGCGTCTGGCTACACCTTC . TRBJ1-2 TRBV4-1 .
CAIGANVLTF TGCGCCATAGGGGCCAACGTCCTGACTTTC . TRBJ2-6 TRBV19 .
CASTQQAASNYGYTF TGTGCCAGTACCCAACAGGCAGCGTCTAACTATGGCTACACCTTC . TRBJ1-2 TRBV19 .
CASSPGIGNEQFF TGTGCCAGCAGTCCGGGGATTGGCAATGAGCAGTTCTTC . TRBJ2-1 TRBV2 .
CASSQVAGGPSEQFF TGTGCCAGCAGCCAAGTGGCGGGGGGGCCCAGTGAGCAGTTCTTC TRBD2 TRBJ2-1 TRBV4-2 .
CASSSSNTGELFF TGTGCCAGCAGCTCCTCAAACACCGGGGAGCTGTTTTTT . TRBJ2-2 TRBV7-2 once
CASSSPQQGSLETQYF TGTGCCAGCAGTTCCCCTCAGCAGGGGTCACTAGAGACCCAGTACTTC . TRBJ2-5 TRBV28 .
CASSLDRTGDSYEQYF TGTGCCAGCAGCTTAGATCGGACAGGGGACTCCTACGAGCAGTACTTC TRBD1 TRBJ2-7 TRBV11-2 .
CASSLGPDSYEQYF TGTGCCAGCAGCTTAGGACCAGACTCCTACGAGCAGTACTTC . TRBJ2-7 TRBV11-3 .
CASSSRGEETQYF TGTGCTAGCAGCTCTAGGGGCGAAGAGACCCAGTACTTC . TRBJ2-5 TRBV7-7 once
CASSIGWGQLAKNIQYF TGTGCCAGTAGTATAGGGTGGGGGCAGCTAGCCAAAAACATTCAGTACTTC . TRBJ2-4 TRBV19 .
CASSTPGTETQYF TGCGCCAGCAGCACCCCCGGAACAGAGACCCAGTACTTC . TRBJ2-5 TRBV5-1 .
CASSAWRGIGTDTQYF TGTGCCAGCAGTGCTTGGCGGGGCATTGGCACAGATACGCAGTATTTT . TRBJ2-3 TRBV2 .
CASSWGLAGAVPPDTQYF TGCGCCAGCAGCTGGGGACTAGCGGGAGCGGTCCCCCCAGATACGCAGTATTTT TRBD2 TRBJ2-3 TRBV5-1 .
CASSSHGASETQYF TGTGCCAGCAGCTCCCACGGAGCGTCGGAGACCCAGTACTTC . TRBJ2-5 TRBV28 .
CASRRTGGPVGLFF TGTGCCAGCAGACGGACAGGGGGCCCGGTGGGGCTGTTTTTT TRBD1 TRBJ2-2 TRBV7-8 .
CASSFASGRDTGELFF TGTGCCAGCAGCTTCGCGAGCGGGAGAGACACCGGGGAGCTGTTTTTT TRBD2 TRBJ2-2 TRBV7-3 .
CASSLGQGAIGELFF TGTGCCAGCAGCTTAGGACAGGGGGCGATCGGGGAGCTGTTTTTT TRBD1 TRBJ2-2 TRBV7-9 few
CASSFRQATQPQHF TGTGCCAGCAGTTTTCGACAGGCAACGCAGCCCCAGCATTTT . TRBJ1-5 TRBV28 once
CASSRYNIYEQYF TGTGCCAGCTCACGATATAACATCTACGAGCAGTACTTC . TRBJ2-7 TRBV18 .
CASSLYLAGGSPRGELFF TGTGCCAGCAGCTTGTATCTAGCGGGGGGGTCCCCGCGCGGGGAGCTGTTTTTT TRBD2 TRBJ2-2 TRBV5-6 .
CASSQGASEPTDTQYF TGCGCCAGCAGCCAAGGGGCTAGCGAGCCCACAGATACGCAGTATTTT . TRBJ2-3 TRBV4-3 .
CASNVLGTGQETQYF TGCGCCAGCAACGTGCTAGGGACAGGCCAAGAGACCCAGTACTTC TRBD1 TRBJ2-5 TRBV5-1 .
CASSLGRGLNNSPLHF TGTGCCAGCAGCTTAGGCAGGGGGCTGAATAATTCACCCCTCCACTTT TRBD1 TRBJ1-6 TRBV7-3 once
CSVKAQVDTEAFF TGCAGCGTTAAGGCCCAAGTGGACACTGAAGCTTTCTTT . TRBJ1-1 TRBV29-1 .
CAWSVIRNYGYTF TGTGCCTGGAGTGTAATCAGAAACTATGGCTACACCTTC . TRBJ1-2 TRBV30 once
CASSPVTGSSGNTIYF TGTGCCAGCAGCCCCGTGACAGGGTCCTCTGGAAACACCATATATTTT TRBD1 TRBJ1-3 TRBV7-2 .